The 14 T cell receptor beta chains below come from one sample, sequenced in a study of CD8+ T cells in alopecia areata. Documented treatment: oral pan-JAK inhibitor, 5-10 mg twice daily. Isolated RNA was reverse transcribed into cDNA used as the sequencing template. Only in-frame clones appear in the TCRdb table, and some are missing; sequencing was by immunoSEQ multiplex PCR. The repertoire holds about 190,000 clones, with 45% to 65% as singletons. The sample here was CD4+ T cells sorted from blood, taken at week 4, from a patient treated with tofacitinib. These receptors were taken from a human donor with alopecia areata.

The CDR3 reads CASSIPSGTTDTQYF. CDR3 in DNA: TGTGCCAGTAGTATACCTAGCGGAACCACAGATACGCAGTATTTT. The genes are TRBV19 and TRBJ2-3; 7 bases are a match to TRBD2. The germline CDR1 and CDR2 sequences are LNHDA and SQIVND (reference sequence). J gave up 2 bases and V 2 bases, and 4 bases lay outside the gene matches. This CDR3 region has 15 residues.

CDR3 protein: CASSPLRGGYTF. Here the CDR3 DNA reads TGTGCCAGCAGCCCTCTCAGGGGCGGCTACACCTTC. This chain joins TRBV25-1 and TRBJ1-2; TRBD1 might be the D (6 bases). The CDR3 spans 12 residues. The germline gives CDR1 MGHDK, CDR2 SYGVNS. V lost 6 bases, J lost 8 bases, and 13 bases lay in between.

The gene calls are TRBV29-1 and TRBJ2-2; D may be TRBD2 (6 bases). From germline, CDR1 is SQVTM and CDR2 ANQGSEA. The V end lost 4 bases, the J end lost 6 bases, and 9 bases lay between the germline ends. CDR3 size: 12 residues. DNA for the CDR3: TGCAGCGTTGCCACGGGAGCCGGGGAGCTGTTTTTT. This gives the protein CSVATGAGELFF.

This clone was seen more than once but under ten times. The V call is TRBV27, the J call TRBJ2-3; weak D call: TRBD1 (6 bases). Trimming stripped 5 bases from V and 3 bases from J, with 12 bases between. CDR1 MNHEY and CDR2 SMNVEV come from the germline V gene (reference sequence). The length of the CDR3 is 14 residues. CDR3 sequence: CASSVTGMTDTQYF. The CDR3 region has the DNA TGTGCCAGCAGTGTTACAGGGATGACAGATACGCAGTATTTT.

This rearrangement joins TRBV5-1 to TRBJ2-7; TRBD1 matches at 7 bases. Germline V CDR1 and CDR2: SGHRS, YFSETQ. Trimming at V came to 4 bases and at J to 0 bases, leaving 7 bases not matched to a gene. The CDR3 runs 15 residues. The CDR3 coding sequence is TGCGCCAGCAGCCTAACAGGGGTCCTCTCCTACGAGCAGTACTTC. This codes for CASSLTGVLSYEQYF.

The rearrangement links TRBV6-6 to TRBJ2-7; perhaps D is TRBD1 or TRBD2 (5 bases each). Germline CDR1 and CDR2: MNHNY and SVGAGI (reference sequence). This CDR3 has 13 residues. V shed 6 bases and J shed 6 bases, with 15 bases lying between them. The CDR3 DNA reads as TGTGCCAGCAGGGGGACCAATCCTTCCGAGCAGTACTTC. Amino acid sequence: CASRGTNPSEQYF.

This clone was counted between two and nine times. The chain couples TRBV7-9 to TRBJ1-2, with TRBD1 as a possible D gene (6 bases). This CDR3 comprises 16 residues. Between the trimmed V and J ends, which lost 5 bases and 8 bases, there was a span of 24 bases. CDR1 is SEHNR, CDR2 FQNEAQ, per germline (reference sequence). CDR3 residues: CASSPPQGSQVAGYTF. The DNA of the CDR3 is TGTGCCAGCAGCCCCCCGCAGGGGTCTCAGGTTGCGGGCTACACCTTC.

This clone was recorded a few times. The V call is TRBV29-1, the J call TRBJ2-3, with 9 nucleotides matching TRBD1. The CDR3 sequence is 14 residues long. Germline-derived CDR1 and CDR2 are SQVTM and ANQGSEA. V lost 8 bases, J lost 6 bases, and 12 bases stayed unmatched. CDR3 amino acids: CSLGSGQGRDTQYF. In nucleotides, the CDR3 is TGCAGCCTCGGTAGCGGACAGGGGCGCGATACGCAGTATTTT.

This clone was seen just once. The V gene is TRBV20-1, the J gene TRBJ2-7, with D unclear. Germline-derived CDR1 and CDR2 are DFQATT and SNEGSKA (reference sequence). Trimming took 0 bases from V and 5 from J, leaving 5 bases between them. The CDR3 extends over 11 amino acids. As DNA, the CDR3 is TGCAGTGCTAGAGATCTCCACGAGCAGTACTTC. Amino acid sequence: CSARDLHEQYF.

The J gene is TRBJ1-1, the V gene TRBV5-1, with TRBD1 as a possible D gene (5 bases). Germline values: CDR1 SGHRS, CDR2 YFSETQ. V was pared by 7 bases and J by 1 base, with 17 bases between. This CDR3 has 15 residues. The DNA of the CDR3 is TGCGCCAGCCAGTCAAATCTCGGACAGAACACTGAAGCTTTCTTT. The encoded protein is CASQSNLGQNTEAFF.

V gene TRBV30 combines with J gene TRBJ2-3; 16 bases are a match to TRBD2. J gave up 3 bases and V 1 base, and 7 bases lay outside the gene matches. Germline V lookup: CDR1 GTSNPN, CDR2 SVGIG (reference sequence). The CDR3 runs 18 residues. The DNA of the CDR3 is TGTGCCTGGAGTGCCGGGACTAGCGGGAGGGCCCTGACAGATACGCAGTATTTT. As protein: CAWSAGTSGRALTDTQYF.

This clone was detected only once. This chain joins TRBV11-2 and TRBJ2-4; 7 nucleotides agree with TRBD1. This CDR3 region has 14 residues. CDR1 is SGHAT, CDR2 FQNNGV, per germline. V shed 3 bases and J 5 bases; nucleotides not matched to a gene: 4. The CDR3 protein is CASSLRQGQNIQYF. The CDR3 DNA sequence: TGTGCCAGCAGCTTGAGACAGGGACAAAACATTCAGTACTTC.

This clone was counted between two and nine times. The chain combines TRBV5-4 with TRBJ2-3; D gene uncertain. CDR3 length equals 13 residues. V was cut by 4 bases and J by 3 bases, with 9 bases left in between. Per the germline V gene, CDR1 is SGHNT and CDR2 is YYREEE (reference sequence). CDR3 amino acids: CASSRTETDTQYF. CDR3 bases: TGTGCCAGCAGCCGGACGGAAACAGATACGCAGTATTTT. Using reference TRBV5-4 and TRBJ2-3 for the parts outside the CDR3, the full variable domain is ETGVTQSPTHLIKTRGQQVTLRCSSQSGHNTVSWYQQALGQGPQFIFQYYREEENGRGNFPPRFSGLQFPNYSSELNVNALELDDSALYLCASSRTETDTQYFGPGTRLTVL.

J is TRBJ1-5 and V is TRBV29-1; D is unclear. CDR1 SQVTM and CDR2 ANQGSEA come from the germline V gene. CDR3 length: 12 residues. Trimming took off 4 bases at V and 6 bases at J, with 10 bases between the two ends. CDR3 coding DNA: TGCAGCGTTGTCTCAGAGGGTCAGCCCCAGCATTTT. Translation: CSVVSEGQPQHF.